Listed below are T cell receptor beta chains from one sample, sequenced in a study of metastatic and nonmetastatic thyroid tumors. MiXCR re-clonotyped the PCR reads for TCRdb. The sample carries tens of thousands of clones, more than 25% recorded once. The material sequenced was blood. All receptors come from a male donor with papillary thyroid cancer or a benign thyroid nodule (not recorded which). Some clones in this sample may be carry-over from other donors' samples. Each CDR3 is given with its conserved first and last residue. Fields, in order: CDR3 length, V gene, D gene, clone size, J gene, CDR3 protein, CDR3 DNA. A D gene is named only where the DNA matches it firmly. Not every row has a clone size; where given, it reads once, few, many or a size class.

cdr3_length: 15
v_call: TRBV7-9
d_call: .
clone_size: many
j_call: TRBJ2-1
cdr3_aa: CASSPLQNPTNEQFF
cdr3_nt: TGTGCCAGCAGCCCCCTACAAAATCCGACCAATGAACAGTTCTTC

cdr3_length: 13
v_call: TRBV20-1
d_call: TRBD1
clone_size: .
j_call: TRBJ2-7
cdr3_aa: CSAAPGQTYEQYF
cdr3_nt: TGCAGTGCTGCACCGGGACAGACCTACGAGCAGTACTTC

cdr3_length: 13
v_call: TRBV19
d_call: .
clone_size: .
j_call: TRBJ2-2
cdr3_aa: CASSVTRSGELFF
cdr3_nt: TGTGCCAGTAGTGTGACTCGTTCCGGGGAGCTGTTTTTT

cdr3_length: 14
v_call: TRBV20-1
d_call: .
clone_size: .
j_call: TRBJ2-7
cdr3_aa: CSAKGTLSSYEQYF
cdr3_nt: TGCAGTGCTAAGGGGACCCTAAGCTCCTACGAGCAGTACTTC

cdr3_length: 15
v_call: TRBV2
d_call: TRBD1
clone_size: few
j_call: TRBJ1-2
cdr3_aa: CASSEVGTGGYGYTF
cdr3_nt: TGTGCCAGCAGTGAAGTCGGGACAGGGGGCTATGGCTACACCTTC

cdr3_length: 13
v_call: TRBV6-5
d_call: .
clone_size: .
j_call: TRBJ1-1
cdr3_aa: CASSYGGNTEAFF
cdr3_nt: TGTGCCAGCAGTTACGGCGGGAACACTGAAGCTTTCTTT

cdr3_length: 13
v_call: TRBV2
d_call: TRBD1
clone_size: few
j_call: TRBJ2-7
cdr3_aa: CASSEGDSYEQYF
cdr3_nt: TGTGCCAGCAGTGAAGGGGACAGTTACGAGCAGTACTTC

cdr3_length: 11
v_call: TRBV11-3
d_call: .
clone_size: few
j_call: TRBJ2-7
cdr3_aa: CASSPSYEQYF
cdr3_nt: TGTGCCAGCAGCCCCAGCTACGAGCAGTACTTC

cdr3_length: 13
v_call: TRBV19
d_call: TRBD1
clone_size: many
j_call: TRBJ2-5
cdr3_aa: CASSKQGKETQYF
cdr3_nt: TGTGCCAGTAGTAAACAGGGGAAAGAGACCCAGTACTTC

cdr3_length: 17
v_call: TRBV20-1
d_call: TRBD2
clone_size: .
j_call: TRBJ2-1
cdr3_aa: CSACSRLAENSYNEQFF
cdr3_nt: TGCAGTGCTTGCTCCAGACTAGCGGAAAATTCCTACAATGAGCAGTTCTTC

cdr3_length: 15
v_call: TRBV13
d_call: TRBD1
clone_size: .
j_call: TRBJ1-2
cdr3_aa: CASSLGQGRNYGYTF
cdr3_nt: TGTGCCAGCAGCTTAGGACAGGGGAGGAACTATGGCTACACCTTC

cdr3_length: 15
v_call: TRBV11-1
d_call: TRBD2
clone_size: .
j_call: TRBJ2-1
cdr3_aa: CASSRPGLAGAEQFF
cdr3_nt: TGTGCCAGCAGCCGCCCGGGACTAGCGGGAGCTGAGCAGTTCTTC

cdr3_length: 18
v_call: TRBV7-3
d_call: TRBD2
clone_size: .
j_call: TRBJ2-3
cdr3_aa: CASSLTRQQLSGRHTQYF
cdr3_nt: TGTGCCAGCAGCTTAACACGCCAACAACTTAGCGGGAGGCATACGCAGTATTTT